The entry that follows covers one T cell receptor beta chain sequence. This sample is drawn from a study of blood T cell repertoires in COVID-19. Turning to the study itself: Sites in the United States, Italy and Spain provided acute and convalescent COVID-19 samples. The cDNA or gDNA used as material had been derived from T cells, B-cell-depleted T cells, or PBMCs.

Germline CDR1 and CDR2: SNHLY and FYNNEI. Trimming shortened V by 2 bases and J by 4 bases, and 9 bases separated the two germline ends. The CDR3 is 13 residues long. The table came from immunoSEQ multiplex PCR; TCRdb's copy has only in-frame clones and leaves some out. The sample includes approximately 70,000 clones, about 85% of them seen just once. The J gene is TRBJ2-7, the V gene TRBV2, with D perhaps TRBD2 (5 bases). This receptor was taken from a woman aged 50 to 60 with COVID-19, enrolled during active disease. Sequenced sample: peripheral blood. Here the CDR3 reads CASSEPLAYEQYF. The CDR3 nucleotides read TGTGCCAGCAGTGAACCCCTAGCTTACGAGCAGTACTTC. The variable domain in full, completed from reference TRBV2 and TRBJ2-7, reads EPEVTQTPSHQVTQMGQEVILRCVPISNHLYFYWYRQILGQKVEFLVSFYNNEISEKSEIFDDQFSVERPDGSNFTLKIRSTKLEDSAMYFCASSEPLAYEQYFGPGTRLTVT.